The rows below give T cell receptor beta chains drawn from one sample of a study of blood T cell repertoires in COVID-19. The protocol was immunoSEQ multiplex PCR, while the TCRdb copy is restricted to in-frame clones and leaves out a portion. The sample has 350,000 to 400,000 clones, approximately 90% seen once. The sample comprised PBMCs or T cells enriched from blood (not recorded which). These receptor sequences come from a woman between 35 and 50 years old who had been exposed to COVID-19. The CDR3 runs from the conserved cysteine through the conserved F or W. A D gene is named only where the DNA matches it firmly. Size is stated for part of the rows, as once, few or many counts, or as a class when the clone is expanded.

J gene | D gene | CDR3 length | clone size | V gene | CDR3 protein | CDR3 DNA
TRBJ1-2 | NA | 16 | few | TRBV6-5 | CASSYSTLAGNYGYTF | TGTGCCAGCAGTTACTCGACTTTAGCGGGGAACTATGGCTACACCTTC
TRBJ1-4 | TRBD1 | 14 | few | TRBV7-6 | CASSLGTGGEKLFF | TGTGCCAGCAGCTTAGGGACAGGTGGTGAAAAACTGTTTTTT
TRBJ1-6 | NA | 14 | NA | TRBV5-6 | CASSLEQGKSPLHF | TGTGCCAGCAGCTTGGAGCAGGGAAAATCACCCCTCCACTTT
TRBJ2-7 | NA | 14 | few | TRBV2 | CASSRLDSHYEQYF | TGTGCCAGCAGTCGACTGGACTCTCACTACGAGCAGTACTTC
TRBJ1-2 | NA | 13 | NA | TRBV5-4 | CASSRGENYGYTF | TGTGCCAGCAGCCGAGGAGAAAACTATGGCTACACCTTC
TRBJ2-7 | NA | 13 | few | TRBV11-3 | CASSLARHYEQYF | TGTGCCAGCAGCTTAGCGCGTCACTACGAGCAGTACTTC
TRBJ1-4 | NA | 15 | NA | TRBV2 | CASSVFGGENEKLFF | TGTGCCAGCAGTGTATTTGGAGGGGAGAACGAAAAACTGTTTTTT
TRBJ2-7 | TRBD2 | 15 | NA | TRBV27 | CASSPGLAGGYEQYF | TGTGCCAGCAGTCCGGGACTAGCGGGTGGATACGAGCAGTACTTC
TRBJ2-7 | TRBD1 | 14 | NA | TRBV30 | CAWSVGSGGYEQYF | TGTGCCTGGAGTGTGGGTTCAGGGGGCTACGAGCAGTACTTC
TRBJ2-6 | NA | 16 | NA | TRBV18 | CASSPLQGSGANVLTF | TGTGCCAGCTCACCACTTCAGGGCTCTGGGGCCAACGTCCTGACTTTC
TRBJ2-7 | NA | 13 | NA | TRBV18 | CASRGLSSYEQYF | TGTGCCAGCCGGGGTCTAAGCTCCTACGAGCAGTACTTC
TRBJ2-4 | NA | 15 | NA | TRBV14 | CASSGKGAAKNIQYF | TGTGCCAGCAGCGGGAAAGGGGCTGCCAAAAACATTCAGTACTTC
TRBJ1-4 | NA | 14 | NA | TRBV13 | CASSETGRTEKLFF | TGTGCCAGCAGCGAGACAGGCCGAACTGAAAAACTGTTTTTT
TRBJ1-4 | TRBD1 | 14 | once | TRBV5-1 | CASSLGDSREKLFF | TGCGCCAGCAGTTTGGGGGACAGTCGGGAAAAACTGTTTTTT
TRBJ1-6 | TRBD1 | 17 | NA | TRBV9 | CASSVAGDRGGLFRLHF | TGTGCCAGCAGCGTAGCGGGGGACAGGGGGGGCCTGTTCCGCCTCCACTTT
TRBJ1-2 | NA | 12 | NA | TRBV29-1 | CSVEEGADGYTF | TGCAGCGTTGAAGAGGGGGCTGATGGCTACACCTTC
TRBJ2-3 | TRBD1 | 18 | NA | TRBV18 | CASSRFTGTGASTDTQYF | TGTGCCAGCTCGAGATTCACCGGGACAGGGGCTAGCACAGATACGCAGTATTTT
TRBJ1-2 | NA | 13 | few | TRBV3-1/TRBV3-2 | CASSQEQFYGYTF | TGTGCCAGCAGCCAAGAACAGTTCTATGGCTACACCTTC
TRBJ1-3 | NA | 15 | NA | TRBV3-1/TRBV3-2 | CASSQRSFSGNTIYF | TGTGCCAGCAGCCAACGCAGTTTCTCTGGAAACACCATATATTTT
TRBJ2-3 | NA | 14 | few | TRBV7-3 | CASSYDRLTDTQYF | TGTGCCAGCAGCTACGACAGGCTCACAGATACGCAGTATTTT
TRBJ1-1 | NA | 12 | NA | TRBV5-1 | CASSGDYTEAFF | TGCGCCAGCAGCGGAGATTACACTGAAGCTTTCTTT
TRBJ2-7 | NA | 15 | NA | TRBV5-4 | CASSLGGSGGAEQYF | TGTGCCAGCAGCTTGGGTGGCTCAGGCGGGGCTGAGCAGTACTTC
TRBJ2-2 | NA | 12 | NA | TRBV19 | CASCSRTGELFF | TGTGCCAGCTGCTCGAGGACCGGGGAGCTGTTTTTT
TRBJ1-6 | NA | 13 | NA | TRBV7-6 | CASSSNWNSPLHF | TGTGCCAGCAGCTCGAACTGGAATTCACCCCTCCACTTT
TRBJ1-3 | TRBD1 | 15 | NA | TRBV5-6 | CASSFTGVFANTIYF | TGTGCCAGCAGCTTTACAGGGGTCTTTGCGAACACCATATATTTT
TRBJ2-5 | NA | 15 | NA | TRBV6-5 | CASSYRAGNQETQYF | TGTGCCAGCAGTTACCGTGCGGGGAACCAAGAGACCCAGTACTTC
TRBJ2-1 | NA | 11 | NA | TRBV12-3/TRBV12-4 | CASSLRSGQFF | TGTGCCAGCAGTTTAAGGAGCGGGCAGTTCTTC
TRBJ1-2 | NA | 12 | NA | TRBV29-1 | CSALGQTRGYTF | TGCAGCGCCCTAGGACAGACGAGAGGCTACACCTTC
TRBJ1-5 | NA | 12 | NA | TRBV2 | CASNGDNQPQHF | TGTGCCAGCAACGGGGACAATCAGCCCCAGCATTTT
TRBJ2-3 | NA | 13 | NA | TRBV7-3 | CASSLTTASKGEF | TGTGCCAGCAGCCTCACGACTGCCAGTAAGGGAGAGTTT
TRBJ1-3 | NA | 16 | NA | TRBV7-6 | CASSLFAENSGNTIYF | TGTGCCAGCAGCTTATTTGCGGAGAACTCTGGAAACACCATATATTTT
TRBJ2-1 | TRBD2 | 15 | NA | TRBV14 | CASSLGLAEYNEQFF | TGTGCCAGCAGCTTAGGACTAGCGGAGTACAATGAGCAGTTCTTC
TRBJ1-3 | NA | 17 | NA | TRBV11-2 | CASSSPDRLKTPNTIYF | TGTGCCAGCAGCTCCCCAGACAGGCTCAAAACGCCGAACACCATATATTTT
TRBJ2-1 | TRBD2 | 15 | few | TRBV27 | CASSLQLAGRGEQFF | TGTGCCAGCAGTTTACAACTAGCGGGCAGGGGTGAGCAGTTCTTC
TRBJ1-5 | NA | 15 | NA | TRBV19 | CASSPQTNSNQPQHF | TGTGCCAGTAGTCCCCAGACTAATAGCAATCAGCCCCAGCATTTT
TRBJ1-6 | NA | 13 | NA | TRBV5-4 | CASSPRGAATLHF | TGTGCCAGCAGCCCCCGCGGGGCAGCAACCCTCCACTTT
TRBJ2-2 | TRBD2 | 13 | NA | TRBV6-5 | CASSLAGKGELFF | TGTGCCAGCAGTTTAGCGGGGAAGGGGGAGCTGTTTTTT
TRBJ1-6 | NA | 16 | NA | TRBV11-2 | CASSSSGNIYNSPLHF | TGTGCCAGCAGCTCCTCCGGGAATATATATAATTCACCCCTCCACTTT
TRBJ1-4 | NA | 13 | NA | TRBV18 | CASSGIQGEKLFF | TGTGCCAGCTCAGGCATACAGGGTGAAAAACTGTTTTTT
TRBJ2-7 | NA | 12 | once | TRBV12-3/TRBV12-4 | CASTLLGDEQYF | TGTGCCAGCACCTTGCTCGGGGACGAGCAGTACTTC